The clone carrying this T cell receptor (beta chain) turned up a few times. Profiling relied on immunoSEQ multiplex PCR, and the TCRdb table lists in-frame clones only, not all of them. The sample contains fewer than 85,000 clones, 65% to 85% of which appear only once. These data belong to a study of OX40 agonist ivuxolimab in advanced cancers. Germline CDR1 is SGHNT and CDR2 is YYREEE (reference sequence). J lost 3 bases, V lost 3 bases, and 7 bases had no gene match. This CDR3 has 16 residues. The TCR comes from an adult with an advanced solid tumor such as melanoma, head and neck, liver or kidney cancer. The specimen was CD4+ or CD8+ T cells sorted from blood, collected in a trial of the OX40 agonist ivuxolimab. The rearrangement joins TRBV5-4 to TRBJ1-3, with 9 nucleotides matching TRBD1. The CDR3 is CASSSTGTGFGNTIYF. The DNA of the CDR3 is TGTGCCAGCAGCTCAACCGGGACAGGGTTTGGAAACACCATATATTTT.